A selection of T cell receptor beta chains follows, all from one sample in a study of T cells expressing NK-cell markers. TCRdb re-called the 5' RACE reads; every CDR3 protein appears as one record, without DNA. This sample contains approximately 110,000 distinct CDR3 sequences. Sequencing was performed on blood T cells: a sorted CD56 or NKG2C T cell subset, CD4+ or CD8+ T cells, or bulk PBMC T cells (not recorded which). The receptors here all came from a woman aged 18 to 75 in good health. Both conserved end residues are part of each CDR3.

>TRBV19|TRBJ1-2
CATSWGLNYGYTF
>TRBV29-1|TRBJ2-1
CSVEERTLEQFF
>TRBV27|TRBJ2-2
CASTPGVNTGELFF
>TRBV28|TRBJ2-7
CASSLLLTGTGAYEQYF
>TRBV27|TRBJ1-2
CASSHPAYGYTF
>TRBV18|TRBJ2-1
CASSPPGLGNEQFF
>TRBV7-3|TRBJ2-3
CASSLTGTSGGGQYF
>TRBV12-3/TRBV12-4|TRBJ2-1
CASPPQRESYNEQFF
>TRBV11-2|TRBJ2-1
CASSLVTGVPNEQFF
>TRBV12-3/TRBV12-4|TRBJ2-1
CASRPSEGLAGLNEQFF
>TRBV4-3|TRBJ2-1
CASSQDAAGGVNEQFF
>TRBV20-1|TRBJ2-5
CSARDSRDYQETQYF
>TRBV21-1|TRBJ2-2
CASSKEARANTGELFF
>TRBV12-3/TRBV12-4|TRBJ2-1
CASRLEGGLNEQFF
>TRBV6-1|TRBJ1-5
CASGDRGAINQPQHF
>TRBV7-6|TRBJ2-2
CASSLAPTGGGGELFF
>TRBV29-1|TRBJ1-3
CSVVGQAGNTIYF
>TRBV24-1|TRBJ2-3
CATSFADTQYF
>TRBV3-1|TRBJ2-1
CASRLGPYNEQFF
>TRBV29-1|TRBJ2-7
CSVGGGVAYEQYF
>TRBV10-1|TRBJ2-3
CASSESAGGTDTQYF
>TRBV18|TRBJ2-3
CASSRGLALSTDTQYF
>TRBV19|TRBJ1-5
CASSMLGYSNQPQHF
>TRBV27|TRBJ2-1
CASSSGGPTYNEQFF
>TRBV5-4|TRBJ2-5
CASSLVGSSQETQYF
>TRBV20-1|TRBJ2-1
CSARGQRTLESSYNEQFF
>TRBV7-9|TRBJ2-7
CASSVQLADEQYF
>TRBV4-3|TRBJ2-7
CASSQSALADTYEQYF
>TRBV20-1|TRBJ2-1
CSALPGTKYNEQFF
>TRBV5-1|TRBJ2-1
CASSREKRGSTYNEQFF
>TRBV9|TRBJ2-3
CASNPAGGPTDTQYF
>TRBV7-9|TRBJ2-7
CASSLAFGDTSYEQYF
>TRBV4-1|TRBJ1-5
CASSQGGVTGQPQHF
>TRBV12-3/TRBV12-4|TRBJ1-2
CASSGTGFGYTF
>TRBV5-1|TRBJ2-2
CASSSGTGFTGELFF
>TRBV29-1|TRBJ2-5
CSGRTTERETQYF
>TRBV4-2|TRBJ2-7
CASSQGVASPYEQYF
>TRBV9|TRBJ2-7
CASSEGPGQFFYEQYF
>TRBV27|TRBJ2-7
CASGWGQGYEQYF
>TRBV12-3/TRBV12-4|TRBJ1-3
CASSFPAGNTIYF
>TRBV7-8|TRBJ2-3
CASSDWGLAEGTDTQYF
>TRBV10-2|TRBJ2-3
CATHFGGWTDTQYF
>TRBV6-5|TRBJ2-3
CASSSIAGGQVGADTQYF
>TRBV5-6|TRBJ2-7
CASSLAFGTPSYEQYF
>TRBV27|TRBJ2-3
CASSFSAGGDTQYF
>TRBV7-9|TRBJ1-1
CASSSPGQGQTEAFF
>TRBV19|TRBJ1-1
CASSQWGRDTEAFF
>TRBV11-1|TRBJ1-4
CASSFTVTGTGGNNEKLFF
>TRBV12-3/TRBV12-4|TRBJ2-3
CASSLARVQGTDTQYF
>TRBV7-3|TRBJ2-1
CASSSSGRTDNEQFF
>TRBV6-2/TRBV6-3|TRBJ2-1
CASSYIDDEQFF
>TRBV4-1|TRBJ2-3
CASSPLPGLPTDTQYF
>TRBV20-1|TRBJ1-4
CSARDGTDLQLIEKLFF
>TRBV13|TRBJ2-7
CASSLGPAIYEQYF